This entry describes one T cell receptor (beta chain). This sample stems from a study of breast tumors, draining lymph nodes, adjacent tissues. The CDR3 is 14 amino acids. Germline values: CDR1 SEHNR, CDR2 FQNEAQ (reference sequence). V was pared by 6 bases and J by 8 bases, with 16 bases between. TCRdb fed the multiplex PCR reads into MiXCR, producing one record per CDR3 protein. The sample yields tens of thousands of distinct CDR3 sequences, roughly 41% seen once. V and J are TRBV7-9 and TRBJ1-4; no clear D gene. Material for sequencing was breast tumor tissue. The clonotype was recovered from a female donor with breast cancer. Some clones in this sample may be carry-over from other donors' samples. As DNA, the CDR3 is TGTGCCAGCAGTCAAGGCCCTTCGAAGGAAAAACTGTTTTTT. Amino acid sequence: CASSQGPSKEKLFF.